This is a list of T cell receptor beta chains from one sample in a study of CD8 T cells in ankylosing spondylitis. One entry per CDR3 protein results from TCRdb running MiXCR on the 5' RACE reads. The table shows 130,000 or so distinct CDR3 sequences, with more than 6.5% occurring only once. The sample taken for sequencing was blood, either unsorted or a sorted T cell fraction (not recorded which). The receptors were gathered from a male donor with ankylosing spondylitis or in good health (not recorded which). Each CDR3 is given with its conserved first and last residue. A D gene is named only where the DNA matches it firmly. Not all rows give a size; the values are once, few, many and, for expanded clones, a class.

many	TRBV20-1	TRBD2	TRBJ2-3	TGCAGTGCTAGCGGGACTAGCGGGGACCTACCTACCTGGGCAGATACGCAGTATTTT	CSASGTSGDLPTWADTQYF
many	TRBV20-1	-	TRBJ1-2	TGCAGTGCTAGGTTTGGCACGGATGGCTACACCTTC	CSARFGTDGYTF
many	TRBV7-2	TRBD1	TRBJ1-6	TGTGCCAGCAGCGGGACAGGGGGCGCATTCGCTTCACCCCTCCACTTT	CASSGTGGAFASPLHF
few	TRBV20-1	-	TRBJ2-1	TGCAGTGCTAGGATAGCGGTTGCAGGCAATGAGCAGTTCTTC	CSARIAVAGNEQFF
many	TRBV12-3/TRBV12-4	-	TRBJ2-3	TGTGCCAGCAGTTTACTGGATTCGGGCACAGATACGCAGTATTTT	CASSLLDSGTDTQYF
many	TRBV4-1	-	TRBJ1-1	TGCGCCAGCAGCCAACCACGGGGGAACACTGAAGCTTTCTTT	CASSQPRGNTEAFF
many	TRBV5-1	-	TRBJ2-3	TGCGCCAGCAGCTTGGGGCAGTACACAGATACGCAGTATTTT	CASSLGQYTDTQYF
many	TRBV6-5	TRBD2	TRBJ2-1	TGTGCCAGCAGTTTCAACCTAGCGGGAGAGTTCTACAATGAGCAGTTCTTC	CASSFNLAGEFYNEQFF
many	TRBV20-1	-	TRBJ2-7	TGCAGTGCTAGAGGTTGGCAGCCCTACGAGCAGTACTTC	CSARGWQPYEQYF
many	TRBV7-9	TRBD1	TRBJ1-5	TGTGCCAGCTCAGGGGGCAAGGCTGATCAGCCCCAGCATTTT	CASSGGKADQPQHF
many	TRBV30	-	TRBJ1-1	TGTGCCTGGAGTCCGACTGGGGAAGCTTTCTTT	CAWSPTGEAFF
many	TRBV5-1	TRBD1	TRBJ2-3	TGCGCCAGCAGCTGGACAGGGGTGGGCACAGATACGCAGTATTTT	CASSWTGVGTDTQYF
many	TRBV28	-	TRBJ2-6	TGTGCCAGCAGTTACCCAGGGCCGTCTGGGGCCAACGTCCTGACTTTC	CASSYPGPSGANVLTF
-	TRBV20-1	-	TRBJ1-1	TGCAGTGCCAGGTTCTCAGGGAATGAAGCTTTCTTT	CSARFSGNEAFF
many	TRBV11-2	TRBD1	TRBJ1-2	TGTGCCAGCAGCTTAGGGGGACGAGACAGGGACCGTAACTATGGCTACACCTTC	CASSLGGRDRDRNYGYTF
many	TRBV5-1	-	TRBJ2-1	TGCGCCAGCAGCTTGGGCGGAGCCGACTACAATGAGCAGTTCTTC	CASSLGGADYNEQFF
many	TRBV15	-	TRBJ2-7	TGTGCCACCAGCAGAGATCTAGTAACAGATCAGTACTTC	CATSRDLVTDQYF
many	TRBV29-1	-	TRBJ2-3	TGCAGCGTTGAGCGGCAGGGTAATCGAGATACGCAGTATTTT	CSVERQGNRDTQYF
many	TRBV12-3/TRBV12-4	-	TRBJ2-5	TGTGCCAGCAGTCTCGGACAGAGGGAGACCCAGTACTTC	CASSLGQRETQYF
many	TRBV20-1	-	TRBJ1-1	TGCAGTGCTAGTTCTGGGCACACCCTGAACACTGAAGCTTTCTTT	CSASSGHTLNTEAFF
many	TRBV9	TRBD2	TRBJ2-1	TGTGCCAGCAGCGTAATGCTAGCGGGGGGGAATGAGCAGTTCTTC	CASSVMLAGGNEQFF
many	TRBV5-1	-	TRBJ2-5	TGCGCCAGCAGCTTCCGGATGGAGACCCAGTACTTC	CASSFRMETQYF
many	TRBV7-2	-	TRBJ1-3	TGTGCCAGCAGCTTAGCAGGCAGCTCTGGAAACACCATATATTTT	CASSLAGSSGNTIYF
many	TRBV20-1	-	TRBJ2-1	TGCAGTGCTAGATCTTTTAATCTCTACAATGAGCAGTTCTTC	CSARSFNLYNEQFF
many	TRBV4-3	-	TRBJ1-2	TGCGCCAGCAGCCAAGACCTCAGGGCCTATGGCTACACCTTC	CASSQDLRAYGYTF
many	TRBV7-9	-	TRBJ1-2	TGTGCCAGCAGCTCGACAAGTGGCGGCTACACCTTC	CASSSTSGGYTF
many	TRBV5-1	-	TRBJ2-1	TGCGCCAGCAGCTTGGATGTCTCCTTGAATGAGCAGTTCTTC	CASSLDVSLNEQFF
many	TRBV12-3/TRBV12-4	TRBD1	TRBJ2-5	TGTGCCAGCAGAGAGAGGGACAGCCAAGAGACCCAGTACTTC	CASRERDSQETQYF
many	TRBV5-1	TRBD1	TRBJ1-2	TGCGCCAGCAGCTTGGTAACAGGGGATAACTATGGCTACACCTTC	CASSLVTGDNYGYTF
many	TRBV5-1	TRBD1	TRBJ2-1	TGCGCCAGCAGGCAGGGGGCTGGGGCCTACAATGAGCAGTTCTTC	CASRQGAGAYNEQFF
many	TRBV12-3/TRBV12-4	TRBD1	TRBJ1-2	TGTGCCAGCAGGGCGACAGGGGGCTGGGGCTATGGCTACACCTTC	CASRATGGWGYGYTF
-	TRBV30	-	TRBJ2-2	TGTGCCTGGAGGTTAACCACCGGGGAGCTGTTTTTT	CAWRLTTGELFF
many	TRBV6-5	-	TRBJ1-2	TGTGCCAGCAGTTCTAGATACAGCTACTATGGCTACACCTTC	CASSSRYSYYGYTF
-	TRBV30	TRBD2	TRBJ2-2	TGTGCCTGGGAGACTAGCGGGTTGAACACCGGGGAGCTGTTTTTT	CAWETSGLNTGELFF
many	TRBV6-1	TRBD2	TRBJ2-1	TGTGCCAGCAGATGGACTAGCGGGGGCTCATACAATGAGCAGTTCTTC	CASRWTSGGSYNEQFF
few	TRBV19	-	TRBJ1-2	TGTGCCAGTAGTATCGGTACAGGGCTCTATGGCTACACCTTC	CASSIGTGLYGYTF
many	TRBV6-2/TRBV6-3	-	TRBJ2-2	TGTGCCAGCAGTCCAGGGCTAGCAGACACCGGGGAGCTGTTTTTT	CASSPGLADTGELFF
-	TRBV30	-	TRBJ2-2	TGTGCCTGGACGGCTGGCTTTTCCGGGGAGCTGTTTTTT	CAWTAGFSGELFF
many	TRBV5-6	-	TRBJ1-6	TGTGCCAGCACCGTGTGGTTCTATAATTCACCCCTCCACTTT	CASTVWFYNSPLHF
many	TRBV19	-	TRBJ1-1	TGTGCCAGTATCCAAGGGGCAGGGGTTACTGAAGCTTTCTTT	CASIQGAGVTEAFF
few	TRBV27	TRBD2	TRBJ2-1	TGTGCCAGCAGTCCCTACTTAGCGGGAGGTGACAATGAGCAGTTCTTC	CASSPYLAGGDNEQFF
many	TRBV5-1	-	TRBJ1-1	TGCGCCAGCAGCTTAAGAGTTGGGGACACTGAAGCTTTCTTT	CASSLRVGDTEAFF
many	TRBV5-1	-	TRBJ2-1	TGCGCCAGCAGCTTCTGGGGGGACCATGAGCAGTTCTTC	CASSFWGDHEQFF
many	TRBV3-1	-	TRBJ2-1	TGTGCCAGCAGCCAAGAAGGGCTAGGCAACTCCTACAATGAGCAGTTCTTC	CASSQEGLGNSYNEQFF
many	TRBV5-6	TRBD1	TRBJ1-1	TGTGCCAGCAGCAATCAACAGGGGTGGACTGAAGCTTTCTTT	CASSNQQGWTEAFF
many	TRBV6-2/TRBV6-3	-	TRBJ2-3	TGTGCCAGCAGTTACGCCAACCGGGGATTACGAACCACAGATACGCAGTATTTT	CASSYANRGLRTTDTQYF
many	TRBV7-6	-	TRBJ2-1	TGTGCCAGCAGCTTTGGGACCCGGAGCTCCTACAATGAGCAGTTCTTC	CASSFGTRSSYNEQFF
many	TRBV10-3	-	TRBJ2-6	TGTGCCATCAGTGGCGACGGGCTTGGGGCCAACGTCCTGACTTTC	CAISGDGLGANVLTF
-	TRBV15	-	TRBJ2-7	TGTGCCACCAGCAGAGGGTTCGCGCATAGCTCCTACGAGCAGTACTTC	CATSRGFAHSSYEQYF
many	TRBV30	TRBD1	TRBJ1-1	TGTGCCTGGAGAGGACAGGCGAACACTGAAGCTTTCTTT	CAWRGQANTEAFF
many	TRBV19	-	TRBJ1-1	TGTGCCAGTATTCAGGAAGGCGGGGGCACTGAAGCTTTCTTT	CASIQEGGGTEAFF
many	TRBV7-2	-	TRBJ1-2	TGTGCCAGCAGCCTAATTTTCGGCGGCTACACCTTC	CASSLIFGGYTF
many	TRBV5-6	-	TRBJ1-2	TGTGCCAGCAGCCTCAAATTCGGTTCTAACTATGGCTACACCTTC	CASSLKFGSNYGYTF
many	TRBV12-3/TRBV12-4	-	TRBJ1-5	TGTGCCAGCAGTTTAAACGCCGAAATCAATCAGCCCCAGCATTTT	CASSLNAEINQPQHF